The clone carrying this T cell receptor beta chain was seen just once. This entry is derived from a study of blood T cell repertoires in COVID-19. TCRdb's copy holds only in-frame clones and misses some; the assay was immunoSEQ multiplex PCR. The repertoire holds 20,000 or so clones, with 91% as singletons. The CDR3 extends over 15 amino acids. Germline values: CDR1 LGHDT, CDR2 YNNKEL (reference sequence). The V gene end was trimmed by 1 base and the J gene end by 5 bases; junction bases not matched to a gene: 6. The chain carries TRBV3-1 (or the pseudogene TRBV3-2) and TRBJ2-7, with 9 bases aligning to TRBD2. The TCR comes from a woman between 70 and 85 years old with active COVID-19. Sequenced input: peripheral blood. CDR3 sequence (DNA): TGTGCCAGCAGCCAAGCGGGGGCTAGCGGGAACGAGCAGTACTTC. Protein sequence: CASSQAGASGNEQYF.